The present entry profiles one TCR beta chain with its context. The CDR3 totals 14 residues. Trimming cost V 0 bases and J 7 bases, with 12 bases left between them. Germline CDR1 LGHDT, CDR2 YNNKEL (reference sequence). The sample belongs to a study of control samples from healthy donors and cancer patients. This table comes from immunoSEQ multiplex PCR, and its TCRdb copy is limited to in-frame clones, with some not included. The repertoire holds over 150,000 clones, with around 94% as singletons. This sequence was found in a man between 60 and 75 years old with colorectal cancer. Sequences were obtained from PBMCs. The chain carries TRBV3-1 (or the pseudogene TRBV3-2) and TRBJ1-2; TRBD1 might be the D (5 bases). The CDR3 spells CASSQDPQGRGYTF. For the CDR3, the DNA is TGTGCCAGCAGCCAAGACCCCCAGGGACGTGGCTACACCTTC.